This T cell receptor beta chain emerged from a study of patients and donors after allogeneic stem cell transplantation. TCRdb processed the RT-PCR reads anew with MiXCR; each CDR3 protein has one entry. The sample shows 400,000 to 450,000 distinct CDR3 sequences, 16% of them seen only once. Germline assignment: CDR1 MNHEY and CDR2 SVGEGT. The ends were cut back, 6 bases at V and 9 bases at J, with 21 bases in the middle. This CDR3 contains 15 residues. The sequence derives from a human donor who was either an allogeneic HSCT recipient or a stem cell or donor lymphocyte infusion donor (not recorded which). It is not recorded whose cells these are; they may come from a transplant donor. The sample comprised blood, either unsorted or a sorted T cell fraction (not recorded which). The chain carries TRBV6-2 or TRBV6-3 and TRBJ2-1; D not certain. The CDR3 nucleotides read TGTGCCAGCAGCTTTAGGAAACCCCACGCCGCTGAGCAGTTCTTC. Translation: CASSFRKPHAAEQFF.